Below are 13 T cell receptor beta chains sequenced from a single sample in a study of cytomegalovirus exposure and HLA in healthy donors. Researchers ran the PCR with 60 Vbeta and 13 Jbeta primers. Here immunoSEQ multiplex PCR was the method, and the copy in TCRdb shows in-frame clones only, minus some. The table records some 180,000 clones, roughly three quarters of them present only once. The sample was PBMCs. The source of these receptors is a male donor in good health and CMV-seronegative.

Only one count was recorded for this clone. The V and J genes are TRBV11-2 and TRBJ2-1; 7 bases line up with TRBD2. The V gene end was trimmed by 6 bases and the J gene end by 5 bases; junction bases not matched to a gene: 4. The CDR3 consists of 13 residues. Germline V gives CDR1 SGHAT, CDR2 FQNNGV. CDR3 nucleotides: TGTGCCAGCAGAGGTGGGAGGGACAATGAGCAGTTCTTC. Encoded protein: CASRGGRDNEQFF.

The chain combines TRBV6-6 with TRBJ2-7; D gene uncertain. This CDR3 is 9 amino acids long. Trimming removed 8 bases at V and 6 bases at J, with 5 bases between. CDR1 MNHNY and CDR2 SVGAGI come from the germline V gene (reference sequence). The CDR3 DNA reads as TGTGCCAGCGGAGCCGAGCAGTACTTC. It translates to CASGAEQYF.

This clone was observed a single time. This chain links TRBV28 with TRBJ2-3; TRBD2 aligns across 10 bases. The CDR3 extends over 18 amino acids. V lost 7 bases to trimming and J lost 0 bases; unmatched junction nucleotides: 13. Per the germline V gene, CDR1 is MDHEN and CDR2 is SYDVKM. This CDR3 reads CASTPSGRVLASTDTQYF. CDR3 DNA: TGTGCCAGCACTCCAAGCGGGAGGGTCCTGGCAAGCACAGATACGCAGTATTTT. Based on the CDR3 plus reference TRBV28 and TRBJ2-3, the full variable domain is DVKVTQSSRYLVKRTGEKVFLECVQDMDHENMFWYRQDPGLGLRLIYFSYDVKMKEKGDIPEGYSVSREKKERFSLILESASTNQTSMYLCASTPSGRVLASTDTQYFGPGTRLTVL.

The chain carries TRBV5-1 and TRBJ1-1; 9 bases line up with TRBD1. Germline V CDR1 and CDR2: SGHRS, YFSETQ. The CDR3 length is 13 residues. After removal of 4 bases from V and 6 bases from J, the junction contained 4 bases not matched to a gene. CDR3 in amino acids: CASSQDRGPEAFF. CDR3 nucleotide sequence: TGCGCCAGCAGCCAGGACAGGGGACCTGAAGCTTTCTTT.

V is TRBV15 and J is TRBJ1-1, with a weak D call TRBD1 (5 bases). V shed 3 bases and J shed 5 bases, with 16 bases lying between them. The CDR3 is 15 amino acids. The germline V gene has CDR1 LNHNV and CDR2 YYDKDF (reference sequence). This chain's CDR3 is CATSSVRQGGTEAFF. CDR3 coding DNA: TGTGCCACCAGCAGCGTCAGGCAGGGAGGTACTGAAGCTTTCTTT.

V is TRBV5-6 and J is TRBJ1-1; a possible D gene is TRBD1 (5 bases). Per germline, CDR1 SGHDT and CDR2 YYEEEE. V was clipped by 2 bases and J by 5 bases, with 10 bases between them. The CDR3 is 13 residues long. The CDR3 here is CASSFSAGTEAFF. The CDR3 DNA is TGTGCCAGCAGCTTCAGCGCAGGGACTGAAGCTTTCTTT.

This chain joins TRBV5-1 and TRBJ1-4, with 7 bases fitting TRBD1. The length of the CDR3 is 14 residues. Unmatched junction bases numbered 1, after V lost 3 bases and J lost 2 bases. Germline loops: CDR1 SGHRS, CDR2 YFSETQ. CDR3 in amino acids: CASSSTGTNEKLFF. The CDR3 region has the DNA TGCGCCAGCAGCTCGACAGGGACTAATGAAAAACTGTTTTTT.

This sequence joins TRBV28 and TRBJ1-6; the D gene is possibly TRBD1 (5 bases). The germline V gene encodes CDR1 MDHEN and CDR2 SYDVKM. V lost 6 bases to trimming and J lost 0 bases, with 12 bases between them. The CDR3 has 16 residues. The CDR3 region is CASSLGGSSYNSPLHF. CDR3 bases: TGTGCCAGCAGCTTGGGGGGGAGCTCCTATAATTCACCCCTCCACTTT.

This chain joins TRBV28 and TRBJ2-3, with 8 nucleotides matching TRBD2. In germline, CDR1 is MDHEN, CDR2 SYDVKM. V gave up 5 bases and J gave up 1 base; unmatched junction bases: 2. The CDR3 totals 14 residues. CDR3 nucleotides: TGTGCCAGCAGTAAAGCGGGGGGCACAGATACGCAGTATTTT. Translation gives CASSKAGGTDTQYF.

CDR3 sequence (DNA): TGTGCCACAGCGGGGTTTCCCTCGGGGGTCAATCAGCCCCAGCATTTT. Its translation is CATAGFPSGVNQPQHF. The chain recombines TRBV27 with TRBJ1-5, with D possibly being TRBD1 (5 bases). The CDR3 contains 16 residues. V was pared by 10 bases and J by 3 bases, with 22 bases between. Per the germline V gene, CDR1 is MNHEY and CDR2 is SMNVEV (reference sequence).

The chain carries TRBV28 and TRBJ2-1; weak D call: TRBD2 (6 bases). The CDR3 is made up of 16 amino acids. The V gene lost 4 bases and the J gene lost 6 bases, with 19 bases spanning the gap. Germline V gene sequence: CDR1 MDHEN, CDR2 SYDVKM. The CDR3 coding sequence is TGTGCCAGCAGTTCCACCCGAGGAGGGTTTAGCAATGAGCAGTTCTTC. Amino acid sequence: CASSSTRGGFSNEQFF.

The chain employs TRBV6-1 and TRBJ2-1; D may be TRBD2 (5 bases). V was clipped by 1 base and J by 9 bases, with 13 bases between them. The CDR3 consists of 14 residues. Germline CDR1 MNHNS, CDR2 SASEGT. The CDR3 region is CASSEGIRGAEQFF. The CDR3 DNA reads as TGTGCCAGCAGTGAAGGAATTCGGGGAGCTGAGCAGTTCTTC.

The chain uses TRBV9 and TRBJ1-6, with a possible D match to TRBD1 (5 bases). Per the germline V gene, CDR1 is SGDLS and CDR2 is YYNGEE. The V end was cut by 3 bases, the J end by 0 bases, with 16 bases between. This CDR3 is 18 amino acids long. The CDR3 loop reads CASSAGGTESSYNSPLHF. As DNA, the CDR3 is TGTGCCAGCAGCGCGGGGGGGACCGAGAGCTCCTATAATTCACCCCTCCACTTT.